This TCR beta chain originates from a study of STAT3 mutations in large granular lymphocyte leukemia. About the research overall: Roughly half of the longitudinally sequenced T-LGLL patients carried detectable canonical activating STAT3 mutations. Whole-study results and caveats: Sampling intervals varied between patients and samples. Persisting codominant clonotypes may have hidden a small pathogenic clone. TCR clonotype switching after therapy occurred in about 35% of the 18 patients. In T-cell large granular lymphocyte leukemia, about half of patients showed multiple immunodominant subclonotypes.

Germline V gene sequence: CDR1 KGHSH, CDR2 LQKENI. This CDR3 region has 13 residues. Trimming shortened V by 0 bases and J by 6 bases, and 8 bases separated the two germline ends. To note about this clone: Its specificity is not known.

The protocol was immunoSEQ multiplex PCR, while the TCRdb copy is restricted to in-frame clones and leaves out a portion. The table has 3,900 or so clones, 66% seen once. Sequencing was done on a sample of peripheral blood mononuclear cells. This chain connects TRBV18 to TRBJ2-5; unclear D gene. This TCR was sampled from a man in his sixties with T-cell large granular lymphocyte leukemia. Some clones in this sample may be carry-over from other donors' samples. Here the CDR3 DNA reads TGTGCCAGCTCACCACCGATAATCCAGACCCAGTACTTC. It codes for CASSPPIIQTQYF.